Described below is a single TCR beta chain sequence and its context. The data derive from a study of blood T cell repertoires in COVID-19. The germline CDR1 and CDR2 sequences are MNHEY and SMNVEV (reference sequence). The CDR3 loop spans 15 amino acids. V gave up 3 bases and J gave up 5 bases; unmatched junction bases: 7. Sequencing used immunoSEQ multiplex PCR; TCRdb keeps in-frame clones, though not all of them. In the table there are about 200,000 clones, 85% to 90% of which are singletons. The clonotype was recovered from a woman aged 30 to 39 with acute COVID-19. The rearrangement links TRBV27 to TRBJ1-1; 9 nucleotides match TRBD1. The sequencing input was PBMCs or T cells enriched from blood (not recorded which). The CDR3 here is CASSLATGGGTEAFF. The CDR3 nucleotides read TGTGCCAGCAGTTTGGCGACAGGGGGGGGAACTGAAGCTTTCTTT.